In its sample, the clone carrying this T cell receptor (beta chain) was seen many times. The antigen remains unidentified. Using unique molecular identifiers, the investigators prepared the TCRbeta library. Using its own MiXCR run on the PCR reads, TCRdb lists one record per CDR3 protein. The data show around 200,000 distinct CDR3 sequences, 9.5% to 13% seen once. This record comes from a study of T-cell reconstitution after alpha-beta-depleted transplantation in children. This CDR3 spans 14 amino acids. Looked up from germline, CDR1 is LGHNA and CDR2 is YNFKEQ. V dropped 11 bases and J dropped 2 bases, with 16 bases sitting between them. Regarding the study as a whole: Several hundred expanded graft clones reportedly gave rise to the alpha-beta T cells present about two months after transplant.

Specimen: PBMCs, collected before TCRalphabeta/CD19-depleted stem cell transplant. The TCR was taken from a child younger than two with acute myeloid leukemia, due to receive a stem cell transplant. V usage is TRBV4-2 and J usage is TRBJ1-5; D may be TRBD1 (5 bases). CDR3 amino acids: CASKEEGRNQPQHF. CDR3 in DNA: TGTGCCTCTAAGGAGGAGGGACGCAATCAGCCCCAGCATTTT.